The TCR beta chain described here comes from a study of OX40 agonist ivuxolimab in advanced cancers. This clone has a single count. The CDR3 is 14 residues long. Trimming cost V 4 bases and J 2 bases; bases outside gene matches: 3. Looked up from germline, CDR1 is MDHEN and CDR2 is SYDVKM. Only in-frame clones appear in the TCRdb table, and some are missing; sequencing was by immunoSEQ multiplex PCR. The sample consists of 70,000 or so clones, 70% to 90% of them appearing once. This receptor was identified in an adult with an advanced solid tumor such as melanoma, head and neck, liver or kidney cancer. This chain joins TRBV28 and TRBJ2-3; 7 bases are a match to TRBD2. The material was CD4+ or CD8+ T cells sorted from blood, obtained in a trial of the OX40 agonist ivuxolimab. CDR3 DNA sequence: TGTGCCAGCAGTTACAGCGGGATCACAGATACGCAGTATTTT. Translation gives CASSYSGITDTQYF. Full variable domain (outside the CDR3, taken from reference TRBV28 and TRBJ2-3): DVKVTQSSRYLVKRTGEKVFLECVQDMDHENMFWYRQDPGLGLRLIYFSYDVKMKEKGDIPEGYSVSREKKERFSLILESASTNQTSMYLCASSYSGITDTQYFGPGTRLTVL.